This T cell receptor (beta chain) was captured by sequencing in a study of OX40 agonist ivuxolimab in advanced cancers. Background on the study: Patients' therapy was ivuxolimab, an antibody that acts as an agonist of OX40 (CD134). Intravenous ivuxolimab at 0.01 to 10 mg/kg was given to patients every 2 weeks. Study conclusions and caveats: Still undetermined is the antigen specificity of the expanded peripheral T cells. Patients with a partial response at 0.1-3.0 mg/kg had among the lowest clonal expansion.

V lost 8 bases and J lost 0; bases outside the gene matches: 4. The CDR3 spans 16 residues. Germline CDR1 reads LNHDA; CDR2 reads SQIVND (reference sequence). Assay: immunoSEQ multiplex PCR; the TCRdb copy retains only in-frame clones and omits some. The profile shows about 25,000 clones, around 80% of them singletons. This clone was observed once. Its cognate antigen is unknown. The TCR comes from an adult with an advanced solid tumor such as melanoma, head and neck, liver or kidney cancer. This sequence joins TRBV19 and TRBJ2-3, with 14 bases that match TRBD2. This specimen was CD4+ or CD8+ T cells sorted from blood, taken in a trial of the OX40 agonist ivuxolimab. The CDR3 loop reads CASATSGGVSTDTQYF. In nucleotides, the CDR3 is TGTGCCAGTGCGACTAGCGGGGGGGTTAGCACAGATACGCAGTATTTT.